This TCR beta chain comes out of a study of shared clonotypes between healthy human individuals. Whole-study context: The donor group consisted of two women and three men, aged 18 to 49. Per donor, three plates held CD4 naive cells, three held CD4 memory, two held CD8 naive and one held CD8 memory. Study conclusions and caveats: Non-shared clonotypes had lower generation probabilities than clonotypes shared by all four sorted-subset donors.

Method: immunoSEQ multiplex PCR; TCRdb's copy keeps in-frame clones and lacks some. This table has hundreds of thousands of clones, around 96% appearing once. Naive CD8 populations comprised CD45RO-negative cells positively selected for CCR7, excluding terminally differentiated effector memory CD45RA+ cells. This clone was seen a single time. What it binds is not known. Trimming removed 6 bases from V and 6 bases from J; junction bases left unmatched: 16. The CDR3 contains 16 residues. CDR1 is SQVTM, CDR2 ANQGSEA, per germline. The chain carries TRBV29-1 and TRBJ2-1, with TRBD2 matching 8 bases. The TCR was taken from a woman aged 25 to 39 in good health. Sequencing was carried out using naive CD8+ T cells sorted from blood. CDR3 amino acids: CSVAMGAGGFLNEQFF. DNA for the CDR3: TGCAGCGTGGCGATGGGCGCGGGAGGTTTTCTCAATGAGCAGTTCTTC.